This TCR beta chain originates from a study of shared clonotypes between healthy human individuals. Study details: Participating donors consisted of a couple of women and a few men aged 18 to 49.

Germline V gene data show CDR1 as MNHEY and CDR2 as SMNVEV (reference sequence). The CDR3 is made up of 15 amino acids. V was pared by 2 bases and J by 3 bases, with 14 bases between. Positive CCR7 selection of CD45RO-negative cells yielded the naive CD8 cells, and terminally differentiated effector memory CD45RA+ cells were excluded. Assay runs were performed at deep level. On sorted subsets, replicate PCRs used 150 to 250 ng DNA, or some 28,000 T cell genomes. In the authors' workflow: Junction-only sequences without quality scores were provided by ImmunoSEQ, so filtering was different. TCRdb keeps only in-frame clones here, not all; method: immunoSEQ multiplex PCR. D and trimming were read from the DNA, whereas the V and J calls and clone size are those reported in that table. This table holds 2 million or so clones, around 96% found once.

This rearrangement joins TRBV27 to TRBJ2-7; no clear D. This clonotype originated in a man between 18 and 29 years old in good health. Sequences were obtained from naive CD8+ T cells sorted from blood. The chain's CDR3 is CASSLIGPLGYEQYF. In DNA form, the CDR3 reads TGTGCCAGCAGTTTAATTGGGCCCCTGGGCTACGAGCAGTACTTC.